Sequencing of this T cell receptor beta chain was carried out in a study of blood T cell repertoires in COVID-19 (dated by TCRdb to 2018 to 2021). Notes on the research overall: Samples covering the acute and convalescent phases of COVID-19 were provided by collaborators in the United States, Italy and Spain. The material from the prospective study consisted of cDNA or gDNA derived from T cells, B-cell-depleted T cells, or PBMCs. Subjects who had been exposed to COVID-19, were actively infected with it, or had recovered from it provided the deeply sampled blood TCRbeta repertoires that made up the dataset. The repertoires were released in a freely available public database meant as a resource for research on the immune response to SARS-CoV-2. The samples were drawn from two sources: the first 160 participants of the ongoing ImmuneRACE study, and 1,200 or so subjects contributed by 6 global collaborators. The sample metadata nearly always contained a de-identified subject ID, COVID-19 status, age in years and sex. Where available, HLA class I and class II types were obtained from metadata supplied by the sample provider rather than from assay-based typing. Results the study describes overall, beyond this receptor: Clinical and demographic metadata were provided uncurated, with the amount varying by source and participant.

In the prospective study, participants were roughly 18 to 100 years old, resided in about two dozen geographic areas of the United States, and were enrolled through a virtual design. Cohort assignment in the prospective study relied on participant-reported clinical history from a screening survey and a study questionnaire. Recovered participants in ImmuneRACE Cohort 3 were defined by two consecutive negative NP/OP PCR tests, clearance by a healthcare professional, or resolution of symptoms. Each participant in the prospective study had whole blood, serum and a nasopharyngeal or oropharyngeal swab collected by mobile phlebotomists. Prospective study participants could optionally give additional blood draws and questionnaires over a 2-month period. Before DNA extraction, blood samples from the prospective study were shipped at room temperature or frozen. After removal of 5 bases from V and 7 bases from J, the junction retains 11 bases not matched to a gene. CDR1 and CDR2, looked up from the germline V gene, are SGHNT and YENEEA. The CDR3 spans 16 residues, from the cysteine through the phenylalanine. Just the 48-base CDR3 DNA is kept, in frame starting at base 1.

In the case of this clone: The antigen it binds to is not known. No much larger clonotype is one base removed from it; base qualities were not supplied.

TCRbeta CDR3 regions were amplified from genomic DNA using the immunoSEQ Assay, a bias-controlled multiplex PCR. The authors processed their data as follows. The number of nucleated cells in each sample was estimated from the amplification of reference gene primers within the assay. To quantify the absolute abundance of each unique TCRbeta CDR3 rearrangement, sequence reads were collapsed and filtered. For each sample, productive Simpson clonality was calculated as the square root of Simpson's diversity index over productive rearrangements. This is the immuneACCESS table as TCRdb keeps it, with only in-frame sequences that have V and J called. A part of the clones is gone; compared with another copy, unresolved V genes explain less than half, and the rest is unexplained. That table supplies the V and J calls and clone size; D and trimming were determined from the DNA. The sample yields about 400,000 clones; just under 90% were counted once. The ten most abundant clones make up 1.5% to 2% of the sample.

The chain joins TRBV11-3 to TRBJ2-1; 10 bases in between match TRBD2. The receptor was derived from a woman in her 30s who had recovered from COVID-19. Sequencing was done on a sample of PBMCs or T cells enriched from blood (not recorded which). The CDR3 amino acid sequence is: CASSPGSGRAENEQFF. The DNA is TGTGCCAGCAGCCCAGGAAGCGGGAGGGCCGAGAATGAGCAGTTCTTC.